The 31 T cell receptor beta chains presented below share a single source sample, sequenced in a study of Tregs in tolerant kidney transplant recipients. The protocol was immunoSEQ multiplex PCR, while the TCRdb copy is restricted to in-frame clones and leaves out a portion. The repertoire shows about 30,000 clones; the top ten hold roughly 8%. The sequencing here drew on CD8+ T cells from blood, taken before the transplant. These receptors all come from a human donor who received a combined kidney and bone marrow transplant.

Note on this clone: The CDR3 end is not reached by the read, which stops 3 residues before it; the germline J gene fills it in. V is TRBV20-1 and J is TRBJ1-6, with 10 bases matching TRBD1. The V and J ends lost 0 bases and 9 bases, in that order; junction bases with no gene match: 5. Germline V gene lookup returns CDR1 DFQATT and CDR2 SNEGSKA (reference sequence). The CDR3 covers 15 residues. The part of the CDR3 DNA that was read is TGCAGTGCTAGAGAGGAGGGACAGGGGACTTCACCC. Encoded protein: CSAREEGQGTSP. The full CDR3 sequence reads CSAREEGQGTSPLHF.

Note on this clone: The read stops 3 residues short of the end of the CDR3; the missing end is completed from the germline J gene. This chain connects TRBV6-2 or TRBV6-3 to TRBJ2-1; D gene ambiguous. V was cut by 5 bases and J by 7 bases, with 21 bases left in between. Germline V gene data show CDR1 as MNHEY and CDR2 as SVGEGT. This CDR3 region has 16 residues. The sequenced CDR3 bases are TGTGCCAGCAGTACCCTAATGCCCGCAGGCCAAAATGAG. Translation: CASSTLMPAGQNE. The entire CDR3 is CASSTLMPAGQNEQFF.

Concerning this clone itself: The CDR3 end lies 3 residues beyond the end of the read and is filled in from the germline J gene. J is TRBJ2-7 and V is TRBV6-2 or TRBV6-3; 9 bases align to TRBD2. There are 15 residues in the CDR3. The V gene end was trimmed by 2 bases and the J gene end by 3 bases; junction bases not matched to a gene: 5. Germline loops: CDR1 MNHEY, CDR2 SVGEGT. CDR3 bases read: TGTGCCAGCAGTTACGGAATAGCGGGAGTCTACGAG. As protein: CASSYGIAGVYE. The full CDR3 is CASSYGIAGVYEQYF.

As for this clone: The read ends 3 residues early relative to the CDR3; the germline J gene fills the gap. The chain joins TRBV6-2 or TRBV6-3 to TRBJ1-1; 7 bases line up with TRBD1. The CDR3 is 12 residues long. CDR1 is MNHEY, CDR2 SVGEGT, per germline. The DNA read from the CDR3 is TGTGCCAGCAGTCCGGACAGGATAGAA. This encodes CASSPDRIE. The CDR3 in its entirety is CASSPDRIEAFF.

As to this clone: Read coverage stops 3 residues before the CDR3 terminus; the germline J gene supplies the remainder. The V and J genes are TRBV7-2 and TRBJ1-1, with no clear D. CDR1 is SGHTA and CDR2 is FQGNSA in the germline V gene. V was trimmed by 3 bases and J by 4 bases, leaving 12 bases between them. The CDR3 loop spans 14 amino acids. CDR3 bases read: TGTGCCAGCAGCTTGGAGGGCCCCGGCACTGAA. It specifies CASSLEGPGTE. The complete CDR3 reads CASSLEGPGTEAFF.

Turning to this clone: Read coverage stops 3 residues before the CDR3 terminus; the germline J gene supplies the remainder. This rearrangement joins TRBV19 to TRBJ2-7, with 12 bases aligning to TRBD2. The CDR3 runs to 14 residues. The germline gives CDR1 LNHDA, CDR2 SQIVND (reference sequence). The junction had 3 bases not matched to a gene; V was cut back by 5 bases and J by 4 bases. The DNA read from the CDR3 is TGTGCCAGTAGTCCTAGCGGGGGGGCTTACGAG. Amino acid sequence: CASSPSGGAYE. The complete CDR3 sequence is CASSPSGGAYEQYF.

A remark on this clone: The read terminates 3 residues before the CDR3 end, so the remaining end is supplied by the germline J gene. The V and J genes are TRBV2 and TRBJ2-1; D may be TRBD1 or TRBD2 (6 bases each). The V end was cut by 9 bases, the J end by 8 bases, with 23 bases between. Germline lookup yields CDR1 SNHLY and CDR2 FYNNEI. This CDR3 has 15 amino acids. The sequenced CDR3 bases are TGTGCCAGAGCCCCTGACGGCAGGGGAGGCGATGAG. Its protein is CARAPDGRGGDE. Given in full, the CDR3 is CARAPDGRGGDEQFF.

Comment on this clone: The CDR3 goes on 3 residues after the read ends, and that part is filled in from the germline J gene. The chain couples TRBV11-2 to TRBJ2-1, with a weak D call TRBD1 (6 bases). The V gene's germline CDR1 is SGHAT and CDR2 FQNNGV. V was cut by 5 bases and J by 4 bases, with 9 bases left in between. There are 13 residues in the CDR3. The CDR3 is CASSPTGYNEQFF. The sequenced part of the CDR3 DNA is TGTGCCAGCAGCCCCACAGGGTACAATGAG.

As to this clone: Read sequence stops 3 residues before the CDR3 end, and the germline J gene provides the missing end. This rearrangement joins TRBV11-2 to TRBJ2-1; D is unclear. Trimming removed 5 bases from V and 2 bases from J, with 13 bases in between. CDR1 is SGHAT and CDR2 is FQNNGV in the germline V gene. CDR3 length: 15 residues. The CDR3 sequence: CASSPHARAYNEQFF. The sequenced CDR3 bases are TGTGCCAGCAGCCCCCACGCTCGGGCCTACAATGAG. Full variable domain (outside the CDR3, taken from reference TRBV11-2 and TRBJ2-1): EAGVAQSPRYKIIEKRQSVAFWCNPISGHATLYWYQQILGQGPKLLIQFQNNGVVDDSQLPKDRFSAERLKGVDSTLKIQPAKLEDSAVYLCASSPHARAYNEQFFGPGTRLTVL.

In the case of this clone: The read stops 3 residues short of the end of the CDR3; the missing end is completed from the germline J gene. V usage is TRBV2 and J usage is TRBJ2-1; 7 nucleotides agree with TRBD1. J lost 3 bases, V lost 6 bases, and 8 bases had no gene match. The germline V gene encodes CDR1 SNHLY and CDR2 FYNNEI. This CDR3 region has 15 residues. This CDR3 is CASSPVGGDYNEQFF. Incomplete CDR3 DNA: TGTGCCAGCAGCCCGGTAGGGGGCGACTACAATGAG.

On this clone: The read falls 3 residues short of the CDR3 end, and the missing part is taken from the germline J gene. The rearrangement links TRBV6-2 or TRBV6-3 to TRBJ1-1; D is unclear. V was trimmed by 3 bases and J by 1 base, leaving 9 bases between them. The germline V gene has CDR1 MNHEY and CDR2 SVGEGT. The CDR3 contains 14 residues. CDR3 in amino acids: CASSYWAGNTEAFF. Incomplete CDR3 DNA: TGTGCCAGCAGTTATTGGGCGGGGAACACTGAA.

In the case of this clone: The CDR3 goes on 3 residues after the read ends, and that part is filled in from the germline J gene. The rearrangement links TRBV30 to TRBJ2-1, with 10 bases matching TRBD2. Germline CDR1 reads GTSNPN; CDR2 reads SVGIG (reference sequence). With V trimmed by 5 bases and J by 3 bases, 4 bases remained unmatched. The CDR3 has 14 residues. The sequenced part of the CDR3 DNA is TGTGCCTGGGCGAGCGGGAGGGGCTACAATGAG. Encoded protein: CAWASGRGYNE. The whole CDR3 region reads CAWASGRGYNEQFF.

The part of the CDR3 DNA that was read is TGTGCCAGCACCATTTCTCTAGCGGGGTCCTACGAG. Protein: CASTISLAGSYE. The full CDR3 is CASTISLAGSYEQYF. The chain uses TRBV6-2 or TRBV6-3 and TRBJ2-7, with 9 bases that match TRBD2. The read terminates 3 residues ahead of where the CDR3 ends, so the germline J gene completes it. Germline V lookup: CDR1 MNHEY, CDR2 SVGEGT. Unmatched junction bases numbered 8, after V lost 7 bases and J lost 1 base. The CDR3 is made up of 15 amino acids.

The CDR3 reads CASSPSGTGEFYEQYF. The CDR3 bases that were read are TGTGCCAGTAGCCCATCCGGGACAGGGGAATTCTACGAG. V gene TRBV19 combines with J gene TRBJ2-7; 10 bases are shared with TRBD1. The sequence runs out 3 residues before the end of the CDR3; the remainder is reconstructed from the germline J gene. CDR3 size: 16 residues. In germline, CDR1 is LNHDA, CDR2 SQIVND (reference sequence). Unmatched junction bases numbered 11, after V lost 6 bases and J lost 3 bases. Using reference TRBV19 and TRBJ2-7 for the parts outside the CDR3, the full variable domain is DGGITQSPKYLFRKEGQNVTLSCEQNLNHDAMYWYRQDPGQGLRLIYYSQIVNDFQKGDIAEGYSVSREKKESFPLTVTSAQKNPTAFYLCASSPSGTGEFYEQYFGPGTRLTVT.

To note about this clone: The read gets to within 3 residues of the CDR3 end, and the germline J gene fills in the rest. The rearrangement links TRBV6-2 or TRBV6-3 to TRBJ2-1; D is perhaps TRBD2 (5 bases). CDR3 length: 15 residues. The germline V gene encodes CDR1 MNHEY and CDR2 SVGEGT. V lost 3 bases, J lost 7 bases, and 16 bases lay in between. This chain's CDR3 is CASSYFAGSANEQFF. The CDR3 DNA, read in part, is TGTGCCAGCAGTTATTTCGCGGGCTCAGCGAATGAG.

Comments on this clone: The read falls 3 residues short of the CDR3 end, and the missing part is taken from the germline J gene. This chain connects TRBV7-7 to TRBJ2-1, with TRBD1 identical over 9 bases. V shed 5 bases and J 8 bases; nucleotides not matched to a gene: 7. There are 14 residues in the CDR3. Germline V lookup: CDR1 SSHAT, CDR2 FNYEAQ (reference sequence). CDR3 sequence reads: CASSQGQGRDEQFF. The part of the CDR3 DNA that was read is TGTGCCAGCAGCCAAGGACAGGGGCGGGATGAG.

Comment on this clone: The CDR3 end lies 3 residues beyond the end of the read and is filled in from the germline J gene. This sequence joins TRBV20-1 and TRBJ1-2; 9 bases line up with TRBD1. This CDR3 comprises 15 residues. Unmatched junction bases numbered 8, after V lost 6 bases and J lost 0 bases. Germline assignment: CDR1 DFQATT and CDR2 SNEGSKA (reference sequence). The CDR3 is CSARRTGDSNYGYTF. The DNA read from the CDR3 is TGCAGTGCCCGCAGGACAGGGGACTCTAACTATGGC.

A note on this clone: Coverage ceases 3 residues before the CDR3 finishes, and the germline J gene fills in the end. This chain connects TRBV19 to TRBJ2-1; TRBD2 matches at 8 bases. CDR1 LNHDA and CDR2 SQIVND come from the germline V gene (reference sequence). V dropped 10 bases and J dropped 1; count of bases not matched to a gene: 6. This CDR3 spans 14 amino acids. This CDR3 is CATTSGGSYNEQFF. The CDR3 bases that were read are TGTGCCACCACAAGCGGGGGTTCCTACAATGAG.

Worth noting for this clone: Sequencing ends 3 residues short of the CDR3 end; the germline J gene provides the rest. V gene TRBV5-5 combines with J gene TRBJ1-6, with D possibly TRBD1 on 6 matching bases. Trimming left V 4 bases short and J 11 bases short, with 16 bases between. Germline assignment: CDR1 SGHKS and CDR2 YYEKEE (reference sequence). The CDR3 consists of 14 residues. The part of the CDR3 DNA that was read is TGTGCCAGCAGCAACGGAGGGGGGGATCCACCC. It yields the protein CASSNGGGDPP. The full CDR3 reads CASSNGGGDPPLHF.

About this clone: The read halts 3 residues ahead of the CDR3 end, with the missing end drawn from the germline J gene. The chain couples TRBV7-6 to TRBJ1-1; D is uncertain. CDR3 length equals 13 residues. The V end lost 1 base, the J end lost 2 bases, and 5 bases lay between the germline ends. Germline V gives CDR1 SGHVS, CDR2 FNYEAQ. The part of the CDR3 DNA that was read is TGTGCCAGCAGCTTAGAACAAAACACTGAA. Amino acids: CASSLEQNTE. The whole CDR3 is CASSLEQNTEAFF.

Comments on this clone: The read gets to within 3 residues of the CDR3 end, and the germline J gene fills in the rest. V usage is TRBV7-6 and J usage is TRBJ2-7; TRBD1 agrees at 8 bases. V gave up 1 base and J gave up 6 bases; unmatched junction bases: 2. CDR1 and CDR2 (germline): SGHVS, FNYEAQ. This CDR3 is 13 amino acids long. The DNA read from the CDR3 is TGTGCCAGCAGCTTAGGGACAGGGTTCGAG. Its protein product is CASSLGTGFE. The CDR3 in its entirety is CASSLGTGFEQYF.

Incomplete CDR3 DNA: TGCGCCAGCAGTAACGAGGGACAGGGGGCGACTGAA. The encoded protein is CASSNEGQGATE. The CDR3 in full is CASSNEGQGATEAFF. V gene TRBV5-1 combines with J gene TRBJ1-1; TRBD1 matches at 12 bases. The read finishes 3 residues shy of the CDR3 end, and the germline J gene is used to complete it. Germline CDR1 is SGHRS and CDR2 is YFSETQ. The CDR3 loop spans 15 amino acids. V was pared by 5 bases and J by 5 bases, with 7 bases of the junction left unmatched.

With respect to this clone: Coverage ceases 3 residues before the CDR3 finishes, and the germline J gene fills in the end. This rearrangement joins TRBV6-4 to TRBJ2-3, with 7 bases aligning to TRBD2. The germline V gene encodes CDR1 MRHNA and CDR2 SNTAGT. The junction had 7 bases not matched to a gene; V was cut back by 5 bases and J by 2 bases. This CDR3 region has 15 residues. CDR3 sequence reads: CASSRLAGTTDTQYF. The part of the CDR3 DNA that was read is TGTGCCAGCAGTCGACTAGCTGGGACCACAGATACG.

Points on this clone: The CDR3 end lies 3 residues beyond the end of the read and is filled in from the germline J gene. The V call is TRBV13, the J call TRBJ1-2, with a weak D call TRBD1 (5 bases). Germline V gene data show CDR1 as PRHDT and CDR2 as FYEKMQ (reference sequence). The CDR3 loop spans 14 amino acids. V lost 5 bases and J 0 bases, leaving 10 bases between the germline ends. The CDR3 bases that were read are TGTGCCAGCAGCACCCCAGGGTCTAACTATGGC. Protein sequence: CASSTPGSNYG. The full CDR3 protein reads CASSTPGSNYGYTF.

Concerning this clone: The DNA ends 3 residues before the CDR3 does, and the rest of the CDR3 is filled in from the germline J gene. This chain joins TRBV29-1 and TRBJ1-1, with D possibly TRBD1 on 6 matching bases. This CDR3 has 17 residues. Germline CDR1 reads SQVTM; CDR2 reads ANQGSEA. CDR3 DNA, as far as it was read: TGCAGCGTTGGATCATTTCAGGGGCTAGAGGAGGGGATAGAA. It encodes CSVGSFQGLEEGIE. The full CDR3 is CSVGSFQGLEEGIEAFF.

In regard to this clone: The CDR3 end is not reached by the read, which stops 3 residues before it; the germline J gene fills it in. V is TRBV7-6 and J is TRBJ2-3; 8 bases align to TRBD2. The germline V gene encodes CDR1 SGHVS and CDR2 FNYEAQ. V shed 0 bases and J 5 bases; nucleotides not matched to a gene: 4. There are 15 residues in the CDR3. The CDR3 region is CASSLAAGGGDTQYF. Incomplete CDR3 DNA: TGTGCCAGCAGCTTAGCGGCGGGGGGTGGAGATACG.

CDR3 amino acids: CASSFQGTDTQYF. CDR3 bases read: TGTGCCAGCAGTTTTCAGGGTACAGATACG. The J gene is TRBJ2-3, the V gene TRBV12-3 or TRBV12-4; D possibly corresponds to TRBD1 (5 bases). The CDR3 end lies 3 residues beyond the end of the read and is filled in from the germline J gene. Trimming left V 3 bases short and J 3 bases short, with 7 bases between. CDR3 length: 13 residues.

Worth noting for this clone: The sequenced fragment ends 3 residues before the CDR3 boundary, so the rest is inferred from the germline J gene. This chain connects TRBV2 to TRBJ1-2; 9 bases agree with TRBD1. V trimming: 10 bases; J trimming: 7 bases; junction bases outside the gene matches: 7. CDR3 length equals 12 residues. CDR1 SNHLY and CDR2 FYNNEI come from the germline V gene. The part of the CDR3 DNA that was read is TGTGCCAACCCCGGGACAGGGACTGGC. It yields the protein CANPGTGTG. The whole CDR3 protein reads CANPGTGTGYTF.

Turning to this clone: The sequence runs out 3 residues before the end of the CDR3; the remainder is reconstructed from the germline J gene. V is TRBV10-3 and J is TRBJ1-5; no clear D. The CDR3 runs 17 residues. Germline loops: CDR1 ENHRY, CDR2 SYGVKD. V lost 2 bases to trimming and J lost 3 bases, with 17 bases between them. The CDR3 DNA, read in part, is TGTGCCATCAGTGAGACAAGCCCAGGTTCGGACAATCAGCCC. Translation gives CAISETSPGSDNQP. The whole CDR3 reads CAISETSPGSDNQPQHF.

With respect to this clone: The read halts 3 residues ahead of the CDR3 end, with the missing end drawn from the germline J gene. The rearrangement links TRBV7-2 to TRBJ2-7; 7 bases map to TRBD2. V lost 5 bases to trimming and J lost 0 bases; unmatched junction nucleotides: 4. Germline V gene data show CDR1 as SGHTA and CDR2 as FQGNSA. The CDR3 runs 14 residues. The CDR3 reads CASSPSGGSYEQYF. Incomplete CDR3 DNA: TGTGCCAGCAGCCCCTCGGGGGGCTCCTACGAG.

CDR3 sequence reads: CAWSGLALAYEQYF. CDR3 DNA, as far as it was read: TGTGCCTGGAGTGGACTAGCCCTAGCCTACGAG. This rearrangement joins TRBV30 to TRBJ2-7; 7 bases are shared with TRBD2. Sequencing ends 3 residues short of the CDR3 end; the germline J gene provides the rest. The CDR3 is 14 residues long. Germline trimming cut 1 base from V and 2 bases from J; bases unmatched to any gene: 5. CDR1 is GTSNPN and CDR2 is SVGIG in the germline V gene (reference sequence).